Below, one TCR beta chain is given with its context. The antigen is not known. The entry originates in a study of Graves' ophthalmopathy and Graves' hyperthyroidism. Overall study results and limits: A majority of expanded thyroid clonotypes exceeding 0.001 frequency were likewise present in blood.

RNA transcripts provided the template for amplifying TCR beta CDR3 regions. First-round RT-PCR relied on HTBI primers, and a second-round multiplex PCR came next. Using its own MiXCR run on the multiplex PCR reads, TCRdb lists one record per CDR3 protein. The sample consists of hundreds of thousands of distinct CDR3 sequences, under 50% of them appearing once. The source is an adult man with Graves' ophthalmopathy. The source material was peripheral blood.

The CDR3 DNA reads as TGTGCCAGCTCACCGCGCTCTAAAGGTGGGACCGGGGAGCTGTTTTTT. It codes for CASSPRSKGGTGELFF. This rearrangement joins TRBV25-1 to TRBJ2-2; D unresolved. Deletions cut 8 bases from V and 5 bases from J, with 21 bases between. The germline gives CDR1 MGHDK, CDR2 SYGVNS. The CDR3 length is 16 residues.